A single sample is the source of the 6 T cell receptor beta chains below, sequenced in a study of T cells after posttransplantation cyclophosphamide. Produced via immunoSEQ multiplex PCR; TCRdb's table is partial and in-frame only. The sample yields some 16,000 clones, around 85% seen once. Methotrexate plus calcineurin inhibitor accompanied controls' myeloablative marrow transplants; sampling was 1 year later. The sample consisted of PBMCs, taken after allogeneic stem cell transplant with calcineurin inhibitor and methotrexate. Receptors were obtained from a female patient between 18 and 30 years old who received an allogeneic stem cell transplant from an unrelated donor, was CMV-positive, and had acute and chronic GVHD. Some T cells may be the graft donor's.

V and J are TRBV2 and TRBJ2-7; D remains unclear. The CDR3 runs 15 residues. Germline V gives CDR1 SNHLY, CDR2 FYNNEI. V lost 2 bases and J 2 bases, leaving 13 bases between the germline ends. CDR3 in amino acids: CASSELPFRAYEQYF. In nucleotides, the CDR3 is TGTGCCAGCAGTGAACTTCCTTTCCGGGCCTACGAGCAGTACTTC.

The gene calls are TRBV6-1 and TRBJ2-3, with 12 bases identical to TRBD2. Trimming cost V 6 bases and J 6 bases; bases outside gene matches: 4. Per germline, CDR1 MNHNS and CDR2 SASEGT. This CDR3 is built from 14 residues. This CDR3 is CASRMTSGSDTQYF. In DNA, the CDR3 is TGTGCCAGCAGAATGACTAGCGGGAGCGATACGCAGTATTTT.

The chain recombines TRBV19 with TRBJ1-5; 11 nucleotides align to TRBD1. With V trimmed by 8 bases and J by 2 bases, 11 bases remained unmatched. The length of the CDR3 is 17 residues. From germline, CDR1 is LNHDA and CDR2 SQIVND (reference sequence). The chain's CDR3 is CASREDRGLEGNQPQHF. CDR3 coding DNA: TGTGCCAGTCGGGAGGACAGGGGGCTCGAAGGCAATCAGCCCCAGCATTTT.

The CDR3, as DNA: TGTGCCAGCAGCCCCCTCAAGATAGCAGATACGCAGTATTTT. This translates into CASSPLKIADTQYF. This chain joins TRBV7-9 and TRBJ2-3, with D hard to call. This CDR3 has 14 amino acids. Trimming took 5 bases from V and 4 from J, leaving 13 bases between them. Looked up from germline, CDR1 is SEHNR and CDR2 is FQNEAQ (reference sequence).

The chain recombines TRBV7-9 with TRBJ2-1, with 13 bases that match TRBD2. The CDR3 length is 17 residues. The germline CDR1 and CDR2 sequences are SEHNR and FQNEAQ (reference sequence). V shed 0 bases and J 10 bases; nucleotides not matched to a gene: 9. As DNA, the CDR3 is TGTGCCAGCAGCTTAGCCGGACTAGCGGGGGCTCCGGACGAGCAGTTCTTC. This codes for CASSLAGLAGAPDEQFF.

The chain is built from TRBV30 and TRBJ1-2; D remains unclear. With 7 bases removed from V and 0 bases from J, the gap between germline ends came to 12 bases. CDR3 size: 13 residues. The germline V gene encodes CDR1 GTSNPN and CDR2 SVGIG (reference sequence). CDR3 coding DNA: TGTGCCTCTCCGCACCTAACTAACTATGGCTACACCTTC. This encodes CASPHLTNYGYTF.